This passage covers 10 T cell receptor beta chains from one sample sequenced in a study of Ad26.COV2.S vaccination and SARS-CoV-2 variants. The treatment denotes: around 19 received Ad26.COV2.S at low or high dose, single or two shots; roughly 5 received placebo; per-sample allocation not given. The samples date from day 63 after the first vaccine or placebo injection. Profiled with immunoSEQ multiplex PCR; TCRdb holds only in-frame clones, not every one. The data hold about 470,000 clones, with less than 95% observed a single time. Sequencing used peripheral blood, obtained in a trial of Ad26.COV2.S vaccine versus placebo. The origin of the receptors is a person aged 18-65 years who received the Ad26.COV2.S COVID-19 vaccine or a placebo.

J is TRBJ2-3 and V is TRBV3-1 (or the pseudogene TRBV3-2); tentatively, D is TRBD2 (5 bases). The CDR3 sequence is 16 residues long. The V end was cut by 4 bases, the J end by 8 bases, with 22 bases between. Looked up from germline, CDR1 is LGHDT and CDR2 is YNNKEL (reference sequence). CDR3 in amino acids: CASSPGMDSPWGTQYF. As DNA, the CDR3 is TGTGCCAGCAGCCCGGGGATGGACTCCCCTTGGGGTACGCAGTATTTT.

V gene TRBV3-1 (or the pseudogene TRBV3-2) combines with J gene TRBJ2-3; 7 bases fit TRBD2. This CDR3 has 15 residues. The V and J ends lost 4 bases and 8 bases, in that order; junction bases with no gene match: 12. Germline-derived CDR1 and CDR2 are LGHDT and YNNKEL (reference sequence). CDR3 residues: CASSPLRTRRGTQYF. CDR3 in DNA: TGTGCCAGCAGCCCCCTGAGGACTAGACGGGGTACGCAGTATTTT.

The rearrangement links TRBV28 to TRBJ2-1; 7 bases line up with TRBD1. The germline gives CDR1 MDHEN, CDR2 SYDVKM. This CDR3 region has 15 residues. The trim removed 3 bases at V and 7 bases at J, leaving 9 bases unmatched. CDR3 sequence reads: CASSFQNRGRNEQFF. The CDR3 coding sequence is TGTGCCAGCAGTTTTCAAAACAGGGGTAGGAATGAGCAGTTCTTC.

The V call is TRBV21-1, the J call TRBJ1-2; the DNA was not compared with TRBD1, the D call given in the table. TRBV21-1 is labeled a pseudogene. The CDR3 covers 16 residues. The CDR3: CASSKGPTGAHYGYTF. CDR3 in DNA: TGTGCCAGCAGCAAAGGTCCGACAGGGGCTCACTATGGCTACACCTTC.

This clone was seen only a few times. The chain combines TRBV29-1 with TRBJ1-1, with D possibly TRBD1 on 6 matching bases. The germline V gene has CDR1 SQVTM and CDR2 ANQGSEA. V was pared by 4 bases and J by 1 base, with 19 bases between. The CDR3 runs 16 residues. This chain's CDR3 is CSVVTGDRFWNTEAFF. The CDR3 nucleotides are TGCAGCGTTGTAACCGGAGACAGGTTCTGGAACACTGAAGCTTTCTTT.

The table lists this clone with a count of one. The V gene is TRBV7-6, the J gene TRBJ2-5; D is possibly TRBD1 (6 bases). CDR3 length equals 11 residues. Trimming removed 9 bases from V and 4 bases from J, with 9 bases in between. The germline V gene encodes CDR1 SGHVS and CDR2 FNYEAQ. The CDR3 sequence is CASRGGETQYF. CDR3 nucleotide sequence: TGTGCCAGTCGAGGGGGAGAGACCCAGTACTTC.

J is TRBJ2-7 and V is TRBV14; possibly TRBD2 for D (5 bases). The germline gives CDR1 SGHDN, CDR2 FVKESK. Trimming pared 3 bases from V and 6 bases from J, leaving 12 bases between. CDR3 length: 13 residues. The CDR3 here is CASSHPGVSEQYF. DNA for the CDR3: TGTGCCAGCAGCCACCCCGGGGTCAGCGAGCAGTACTTC.

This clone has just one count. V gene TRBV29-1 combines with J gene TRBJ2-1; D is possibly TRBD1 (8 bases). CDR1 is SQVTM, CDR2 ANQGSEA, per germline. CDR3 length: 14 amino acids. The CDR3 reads CGAGGTGGYNEQFF. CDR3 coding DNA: TGCGGAGCCGGGGGGACAGGAGGATACAATGAGCAGTTCTTC.

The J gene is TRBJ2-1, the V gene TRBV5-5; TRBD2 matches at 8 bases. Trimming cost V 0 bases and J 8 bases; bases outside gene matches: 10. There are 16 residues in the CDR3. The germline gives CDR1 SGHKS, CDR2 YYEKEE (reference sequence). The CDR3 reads CASSLGSSGTGDEQFF. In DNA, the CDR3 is TGTGCCAGCAGCTTGGGTAGTAGCGGGACGGGCGATGAGCAGTTCTTC.

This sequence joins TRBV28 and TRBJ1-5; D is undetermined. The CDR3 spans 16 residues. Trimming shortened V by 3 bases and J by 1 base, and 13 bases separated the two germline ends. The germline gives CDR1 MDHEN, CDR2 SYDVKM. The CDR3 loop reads CASSFIGSESNQPQHF. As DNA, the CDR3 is TGTGCCAGCAGTTTCATAGGGTCGGAGAGCAATCAGCCCCAGCATTTT.